This TCR beta chain was found in a study of T cell repertoires in ileal Crohn's disease. Study-wide background: All patients had surgery for stricturing (61%) or penetrating (around 40%) disease. Study outcomes and limitations: Every patient over 26.8% clonality showed endoscopic recurrence. Compared with non-smokers, active smokers at surgery showed more clonal expansions.

CDR3 length: 14 amino acids. V was clipped by 3 bases and J by 1 base, with 9 bases between them. Germline V gives CDR1 MNHNS, CDR2 SASEGT. Only a few counts were recorded for this clone. Its target is not known. Each sample's TCRB immunosequencing used about 470 nanograms of biopsy DNA. The repertoire was sequenced with immunoSEQ multiplex PCR; TCRdb's copy has only in-frame clones and lacks some. The table shows about 8,400 clones, with about 84% occurring only once. The clonotype was recovered from an adult with Crohn's disease. The sequencing sample was made of ileal tissue. The chain has TRBV6-1 and TRBJ1-1, with D uncertain. CDR3 sequence reads: CASSDLRTNTEAFF. The CDR3 DNA reads as TGTGCCAGCAGTGATCTCAGGACGAACACTGAAGCTTTCTTT.